This T cell receptor (beta chain) is drawn from a study of T-cell reconstitution after alpha-beta-depleted transplantation in children. Study-level results: Several hundred graft clones that had expanded were reportedly the source of alpha-beta T cells about two months after transplant.

Per germline, CDR1 SGHDN and CDR2 FVKESK. V was pared by 1 base and J by 9 bases, with 10 bases between. This CDR3 is 13 amino acids long. Preparation of the TCRbeta library involved a method that used unique molecular identifiers. Each CDR3 protein gets one entry after TCRdb re-called the PCR reads with MiXCR. The sample has about 640,000 distinct CDR3 sequences; around 13% are singletons. This clonotype was observed a handful of times. As yet, its antigen is unknown. The receptor was isolated from a male patient younger than 18 who had a stem cell transplant for acute myeloid leukemia, so the T cells may come from the graft donor. The chain carries TRBV14 and TRBJ2-1; D is undetermined. The sample in question was PBMCs, mostly from graft donor cells, obtained 360 days after TCRalphabeta/CD19-depleted stem cell transplant. The CDR3 spells CASSQVGISEQFF. The CDR3 DNA reads as TGTGCCAGCAGCCAAGTTGGGATTTCTGAGCAGTTCTTC.